The entry below describes one T cell receptor (beta chain). Its target is not known. Produced via immunoSEQ multiplex PCR; TCRdb's table is partial and in-frame only. Found here are about 2.4 million clones, 80% to 95% of them singletons; the top ten hold approximately 0.36%. These data originate in a study of shared clonotypes between healthy human individuals. Study-level points and caveats: Relative to their counterparts shared across all four donors, non-shared clonotypes exhibited diminished generation probabilities.

With 5 bases clipped from V and 2 bases from J, the junction kept 9 bases outside the gene matches. The CDR3 has 16 residues. Germline CDR1 and CDR2: SGHAT and FQNNGV. The donors were adults (healthy and HIV-negative) with no recent acute infections or vaccinations. The sequencing input was naive CD4+ T cells from PBMCs. As for subset: CD45RA+ positively selected. The chain combines TRBV11-2 with TRBJ2-1; TRBD1 agrees at 7 bases. This TCR derives from a man between 18 and 29 years old in good health. Some clones in this sample may be carry-over from other donors' samples. The CDR3 here is CASSPNFGTAYNEQFF. In nucleotides, the CDR3 is TGTGCCAGCAGCCCAAACTTCGGGACAGCCTACAATGAGCAGTTCTTC.